The next 5 T cell receptor beta chains were all read from a single sample in a study of control samples from healthy donors and cancer patients. The table came from immunoSEQ multiplex PCR; TCRdb's copy has only in-frame clones and leaves some out. The sample records 150,000 to 200,000 clones, approximately 90% being singletons. The sequenced sample was blood. These receptors were taken from a man between 25 and 39 years old in good health.

This chain uses TRBV18 with TRBJ2-6, with D hard to call. Trimming took off 2 bases at V and 0 bases at J, with 5 bases between the two ends. Per germline, CDR1 KGHSH and CDR2 LQKENI. The CDR3 is 15 amino acids. CDR3 sequence (DNA): TGTGCCAGCTCACCAATGGCCTCTGGGGCCAACGTCCTGACTTTC. Amino acid sequence: CASSPMASGANVLTF.

This chain connects TRBV7-9 to TRBJ2-3; D gene ambiguous. V was shortened by 4 bases and J by 5 bases, with 7 bases between the two germline ends. This CDR3 contains 12 residues. Germline lookup yields CDR1 SEHNR and CDR2 FQNEAQ (reference sequence). The CDR3 DNA sequence: TGTGCCAGCAGCTCTGCAAGAGATACGCAGTATTTT. The encoded protein is CASSSARDTQYF.

The V and J genes are TRBV5-1 and TRBJ2-7; tentatively, D is TRBD1 (6 bases). CDR3 length: 14 residues. The germline V gene has CDR1 SGHRS and CDR2 YFSETQ. V lost 4 bases, J lost 3 bases, and 14 bases lay in between. CDR3: CASSRDTDLYEQYF. CDR3 nucleotide sequence: TGCGCCAGCAGCAGGGACACGGACCTCTACGAGCAGTACTTC.

The chain carries TRBV4-1 and TRBJ2-5, with a possible D match to TRBD2 (6 bases). This CDR3 has 16 amino acids. V was cut by 1 base and J by 6 bases, with 18 bases left in between. Germline V gives CDR1 MGHRA, CDR2 YSYEKL. The CDR3 loop reads CASSQAVGASVQTQYF. The DNA of the CDR3 is TGCGCCAGCAGCCAAGCAGTTGGTGCTAGCGTCCAGACCCAGTACTTC.

In its sample, this clone was seen a few times. V usage is TRBV7-9 and J usage is TRBJ2-7, with D hard to call. Germline loops: CDR1 SEHNR, CDR2 FQNEAQ (reference sequence). V lost 3 bases to trimming and J lost 6 bases, with 9 bases between them. The CDR3 extends over 12 amino acids. In DNA, the CDR3 is TGTGCCAGCAGCTTCGGGCAGAGCGAGCAGTACTTC. Encoded protein: CASSFGQSEQYF.